This entry concerns a single T cell receptor beta chain. This entry is derived from a study of T cell responses to AZD1222 COVID-19 vaccine. Germline CDR1 and CDR2: SGHRS and YFSETQ. Trimming shortened V by 1 base and J by 5 bases, and 17 bases separated the two germline ends. The CDR3 totals 16 residues. Data came from immunoSEQ multiplex PCR; TCRdb stores just in-frame clones and leaves some out. The table lists about 99,000 clones, approximately 86% of them singletons, with roughly 3.3% in the top ten. The sequence was obtained from an adult who received the MenACWY meningococcal vaccine as a control. The chain recombines TRBV5-1 with TRBJ2-3; the D gene is possibly TRBD1 (5 bases). The source was peripheral blood, collected 28 days after the second dose of the MenACWY control vaccine. For the CDR3, the DNA is TGCGCCAGCAGCTTGCAAGGTGGGGCAACACTAGATACGCAGTATTTT. Its protein product is CASSLQGGATLDTQYF. Combining the CDR3 with reference TRBV5-1 and TRBJ2-3 gives the whole variable domain KAGVTQTPRYLIKTRGQQVTLSCSPISGHRSVSWYQQTPGQGLQFLFEYFSETQRNKGNFPGRFSGRQFSNSRSEMNVSTLELGDSALYLCASSLQGGATLDTQYFGPGTRLTVL.